The 19 T cell receptor beta chains presented below share a single source sample, sequenced in a study of T-cell reconstitution after alpha-beta-depleted transplantation in children. Preparing the TCRbeta library involved the use of unique molecular identifiers. A single record per CDR3 protein comes from TCRdb applying MiXCR to the PCR reads. The table records 440,000 or so distinct CDR3 sequences, around two fifths of them present only once. The material sequenced was PBMCs, taken before TCRalphabeta/CD19-depleted stem cell transplant. The receptors here all came from a girl aged 2 to 9 with aplastic anemia, due to receive a stem cell transplant.

The rearrangement links TRBV7-9 to TRBJ2-3; tentatively, D is TRBD2 (5 bases). V was trimmed by 5 bases and J by 1 base, leaving 13 bases between them. Germline CDR1 is SEHNR and CDR2 is FQNEAQ (reference sequence). This CDR3 comprises 15 residues. Written as DNA, the CDR3 is TGTGCCAGCAGCCTCACCGCGGGTCGCACAGATACGCAGTATTTT. Protein: CASSLTAGRTDTQYF.

As for this clonotype: A read error may be the cause here, since a much bigger clone is one base away. The chain uses TRBV11-2 and TRBJ1-2; a weak D match, TRBD1 (5 bases). Germline V gene sequence: CDR1 SGHAT, CDR2 FQNNGV. The CDR3 has 15 residues. CDR3 amino acids: CASSRDGPGYYGDTF. CDR3 coding DNA: TGTGCCAGCAGCAGGGACGGACCCGGGTACTATGGCGACACCTTC.

The genes are TRBV20-1 and TRBJ2-7; D not certain. V lost 2 bases and J lost 4, with 15 bases in between. CDR1 and CDR2 from the germline V gene are DFQATT and SNEGSKA (reference sequence). CDR3 length: 14 residues. This CDR3 is CSARSDGRPYEQYF. The CDR3 coding sequence is TGCAGTGCTAGATCGGACGGCCGTCCATACGAGCAGTACTTC.

This clonotype was seen once. V is TRBV6-4 and J is TRBJ2-1; the D call may be TRBD1 or TRBD2 (5 bases each). CDR3 size: 14 residues. CDR1 is MRHNA, CDR2 SNTAGT, per germline. V lost 5 bases to trimming and J lost 6 bases, with 14 bases between them. CDR3 protein: CASSLPPGLNEQFF. The CDR3, as DNA: TGTGCCAGCAGTCTCCCCCCGGGGCTCAATGAGCAGTTCTTC.

The V and J genes are TRBV30 and TRBJ2-5; weak D call: TRBD2 (5 bases). Trimming removed 5 bases at V and 2 bases at J, with 12 bases between. Germline CDR1 reads GTSNPN; CDR2 reads SVGIG (reference sequence). The CDR3 runs to 13 residues. CDR3 coding DNA: TGTGCCTGGGTACCGGGAACTCAAGAGACCCAGTACTTC. Translation: CAWVPGTQETQYF.

This clonotype has a count of ten or more. This chain uses TRBV10-3 with TRBJ2-1, with 10 bases that match TRBD1. The J segment lost 5 bases and the V segment lost 10 bases, leaving 5 bases of the junction unmatched. The CDR3 has 13 amino acids. The germline CDR1 and CDR2 sequences are ENHRY and SYGVKD. DNA of the CDR3: TGTGCCACCCGGGACAGGGGCAACAATGAGCAGTTCTTC. Encoded protein: CATRDRGNNEQFF.

In this sample, this clonotype turned up a few times. V and J are TRBV7-9 and TRBJ2-1; 9 bases fit TRBD2. Unmatched junction bases numbered 6, after V lost 7 bases and J lost 5 bases. Looked up from germline, CDR1 is SEHNR and CDR2 is FQNEAQ (reference sequence). The CDR3 is 14 amino acids. CDR3 DNA sequence: TGTGCCAGCACCGCAAGCGGGAGGAACAATGAGCAGTTCTTC. Its protein is CASTASGRNNEQFF.

The chain employs TRBV5-6 and TRBJ2-5; D tentatively reads TRBD1 or TRBD2 (5 bases each). V shed 7 bases and J shed 4 bases, with 20 bases lying between them. Looked up from germline, CDR1 is SGHDT and CDR2 is YYEEEE. The length of the CDR3 is 15 residues. The CDR3 coding sequence is TGTGCCAGCCTCCGGGGCGGCACCCCTGGAGAGACCCAGTACTTC. Translated: CASLRGGTPGETQYF.

The chain combines TRBV14 with TRBJ2-1; 7 nucleotides match TRBD1. Germline CDR1 is SGHDN and CDR2 is FVKESK. CDR3 length: 19 residues. J lost 4 bases, V lost 0 bases, and 15 bases had no gene match. The CDR3: CASSQDWGTAKGLYNEQFF. The DNA for the CDR3 is TGTGCCAGCAGCCAAGATTGGGGGACAGCGAAGGGTTTGTACAATGAGCAGTTCTTC. Combining the CDR3 with reference TRBV14 and TRBJ2-1 gives the whole variable domain EAGVTQFPSHSVIEKGQTVTLRCDPISGHDNLYWYRRVMGKEIKFLLHFVKESKQDESGMPNNRFLAERTGGTYSTLKVQPAELEDSGVYFCASSQDWGTAKGLYNEQFFGPGTRLTVL.

This clonotype was picked up a small number of times. The rearrangement joins TRBV20-1 to TRBJ2-7; 12 bases fit TRBD2. The CDR3 is made up of 15 amino acids. V dropped 5 bases and J dropped 0; count of bases not matched to a gene: 5. Germline CDR1 reads DFQATT; CDR2 reads SNEGSKA (reference sequence). CDR3 nucleotide sequence: TGCAGTGCTCGGACTAGCGGGACGAGCTCCTACGAGCAGTACTTC. Its protein product is CSARTSGTSSYEQYF.

In its sample, this clonotype was seen many times. V gene TRBV7-9 combines with J gene TRBJ2-7; D gene unclear. The CDR3 is made up of 12 amino acids. Trimming cost V 7 bases and J 0 bases, with 7 bases left between them. CDR1 SEHNR and CDR2 FQNEAQ come from the germline V gene (reference sequence). The CDR3 region is CASTLSSYEQYF. CDR3 in DNA: TGTGCCAGCACCCTAAGCTCCTACGAGCAGTACTTC.

The chain joins TRBV5-1 to TRBJ1-3, with D uncertain. The CDR3 has 15 amino acids. Germline V CDR1 and CDR2: SGHRS, YFSETQ. Trimming took off 3 bases at V and 0 bases at J, with 10 bases between the two ends. The CDR3 loop reads CASSSGQVSGNTIYF. The CDR3 DNA reads as TGCGCCAGCAGCTCAGGTCAGGTCTCTGGAAACACCATATATTTT.

The chain uses TRBV6-5 and TRBJ2-3; 9 positions agree with TRBD2. The CDR3 contains 14 residues. After removal of 4 bases from V and 5 bases from J, the junction contained 4 bases not matched to a gene. Germline assignment: CDR1 MNHEY and CDR2 SVGAGI. DNA of the CDR3: TGTGCCAGCAGTTTGCGGGAGGGCCTAGATACGCAGTATTTT. Amino acid sequence: CASSLREGLDTQYF.

There are many counts of this clonotype. This chain links TRBV20-1 with TRBJ1-1; D gene uncertain. Trimming left V 6 bases short and J 5 bases short, with 13 bases between. Per germline, CDR1 DFQATT and CDR2 SNEGSKA (reference sequence). CDR3 length equals 12 residues. This CDR3 reads CSATPMGTEAFF. DNA of the CDR3: TGCAGTGCCACACCCATGGGGACTGAAGCTTTCTTT.

This clonotype was counted a few times. V and J are TRBV25-1 and TRBJ2-5; perhaps TRBD1 as D (5 bases). The CDR3 is 16 residues long. V was pared by 7 bases and J by 4 bases, with 22 bases between. Germline-derived CDR1 and CDR2 are MGHDK and SYGVNS. The CDR3 region is CASTLPIGQGGETQYF. CDR3 in DNA: TGTGCCAGCACCCTCCCAATAGGGCAGGGTGGAGAGACCCAGTACTTC.

The V and J genes are TRBV5-4 and TRBJ2-5; 13 positions match TRBD2. Germline V CDR1 and CDR2: SGHNT, YYREEE (reference sequence). The CDR3 loop spans 14 amino acids. V shed 3 bases and J 9 bases; nucleotides not matched to a gene: 5. CDR3 sequence: CASSSGTSGTAQYF. CDR3 nucleotide sequence: TGTGCCAGCAGCTCAGGGACTAGCGGGACGGCCCAGTACTTC. Based on the CDR3 plus reference TRBV5-4 and TRBJ2-5, the full variable domain is ETGVTQSPTHLIKTRGQQVTLRCSSQSGHNTVSWYQQALGQGPQFIFQYYREEENGRGNFPPRFSGLQFPNYSSELNVNALELDDSALYLCASSSGTSGTAQYFGPGTRLLVL.

Ten or more counts support this clonotype. The chain recombines TRBV5-6 with TRBJ1-1; the D is unclear. From germline, CDR1 is SGHDT and CDR2 YYEEEE. The CDR3 totals 15 residues. The germline V and J ends were trimmed by 1 base and 4 bases, with 14 bases remaining between them. The CDR3 DNA reads as TGTGCCAGCAGCTTGAGGCTCCCGTTGGGCACTGAAGCTTTCTTT. Encoded protein: CASSLRLPLGTEAFF.

The table lists this clonotype with a few counts. V and J are TRBV29-1 and TRBJ2-5; TRBD2 is a possible D gene (5 bases). The CDR3 covers 13 residues. CDR1 is SQVTM, CDR2 ANQGSEA, per germline. Trimming cost V 5 bases and J 2 bases, with 12 bases left between them. The CDR3 DNA sequence: TGCAGCGTTTTCGAGGGTGTTCAAGAGACCCAGTACTTC. Amino acids: CSVFEGVQETQYF. The full variable domain, in which reference TRBV29-1 and TRBJ2-5 provide the parts outside the CDR3, is SAVISQKPSRDICQRGTSLTIQCQVDSQVTMMFWYRQQPGQSLTLIATANQGSEATYESGFVIDKFPISRPNLTFSTLTVSNMSPEDSSIYLCSVFEGVQETQYFGPGTRLLVL.

This clonotype was observed many times. The CDR3 sequence is CASSFDRGGTGELFF. Here the CDR3 DNA reads TGTGCCAGCAGCTTCGACAGGGGTGGCACCGGGGAGCTGTTTTTT. This chain connects TRBV6-1 to TRBJ2-2; 8 nucleotides agree with TRBD1. Germline-derived CDR1 and CDR2 are MNHNS and SASEGT. Trimming took 6 bases from V and 4 from J; bases not matched to a gene: 7. There are 15 residues in the CDR3.